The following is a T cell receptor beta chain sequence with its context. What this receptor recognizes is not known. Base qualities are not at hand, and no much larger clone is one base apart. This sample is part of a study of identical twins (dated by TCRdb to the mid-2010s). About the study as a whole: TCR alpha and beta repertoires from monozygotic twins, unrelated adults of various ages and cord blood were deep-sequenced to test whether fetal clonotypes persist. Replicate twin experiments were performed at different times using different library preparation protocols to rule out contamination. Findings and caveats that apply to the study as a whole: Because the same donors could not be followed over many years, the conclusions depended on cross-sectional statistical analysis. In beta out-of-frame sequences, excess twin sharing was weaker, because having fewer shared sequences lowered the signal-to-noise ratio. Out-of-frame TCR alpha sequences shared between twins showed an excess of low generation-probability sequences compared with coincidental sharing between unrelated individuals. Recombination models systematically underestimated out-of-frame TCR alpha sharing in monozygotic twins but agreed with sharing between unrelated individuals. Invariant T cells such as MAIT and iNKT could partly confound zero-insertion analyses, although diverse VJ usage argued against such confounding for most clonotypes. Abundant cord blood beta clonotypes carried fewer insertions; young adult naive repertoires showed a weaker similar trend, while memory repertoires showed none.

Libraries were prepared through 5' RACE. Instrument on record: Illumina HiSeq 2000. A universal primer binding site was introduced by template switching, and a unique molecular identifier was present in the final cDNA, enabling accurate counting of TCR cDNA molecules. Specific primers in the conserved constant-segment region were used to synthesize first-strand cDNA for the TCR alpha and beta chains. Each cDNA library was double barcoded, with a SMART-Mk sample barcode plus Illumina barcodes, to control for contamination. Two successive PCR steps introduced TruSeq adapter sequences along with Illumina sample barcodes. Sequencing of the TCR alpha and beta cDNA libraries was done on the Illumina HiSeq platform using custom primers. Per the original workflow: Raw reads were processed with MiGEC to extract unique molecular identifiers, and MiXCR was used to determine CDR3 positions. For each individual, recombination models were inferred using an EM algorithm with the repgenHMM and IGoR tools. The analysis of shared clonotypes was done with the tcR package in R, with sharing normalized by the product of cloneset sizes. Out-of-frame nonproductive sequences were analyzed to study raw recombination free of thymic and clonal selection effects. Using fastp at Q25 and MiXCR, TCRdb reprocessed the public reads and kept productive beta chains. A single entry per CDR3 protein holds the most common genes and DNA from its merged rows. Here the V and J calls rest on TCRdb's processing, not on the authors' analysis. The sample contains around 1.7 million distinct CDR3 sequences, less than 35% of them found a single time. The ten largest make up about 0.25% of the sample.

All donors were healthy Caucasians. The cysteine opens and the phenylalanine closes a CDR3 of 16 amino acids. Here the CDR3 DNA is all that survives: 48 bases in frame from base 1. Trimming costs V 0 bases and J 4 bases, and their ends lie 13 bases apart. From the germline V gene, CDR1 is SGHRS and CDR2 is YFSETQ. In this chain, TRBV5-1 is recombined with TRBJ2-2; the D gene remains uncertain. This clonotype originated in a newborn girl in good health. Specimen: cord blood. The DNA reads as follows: TGCGCCAGCAGCTTGGCCGTGCCCTCCGGCACCGGGGAGCTGTTTTTT. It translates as CASSLAVPSGTGELFF.